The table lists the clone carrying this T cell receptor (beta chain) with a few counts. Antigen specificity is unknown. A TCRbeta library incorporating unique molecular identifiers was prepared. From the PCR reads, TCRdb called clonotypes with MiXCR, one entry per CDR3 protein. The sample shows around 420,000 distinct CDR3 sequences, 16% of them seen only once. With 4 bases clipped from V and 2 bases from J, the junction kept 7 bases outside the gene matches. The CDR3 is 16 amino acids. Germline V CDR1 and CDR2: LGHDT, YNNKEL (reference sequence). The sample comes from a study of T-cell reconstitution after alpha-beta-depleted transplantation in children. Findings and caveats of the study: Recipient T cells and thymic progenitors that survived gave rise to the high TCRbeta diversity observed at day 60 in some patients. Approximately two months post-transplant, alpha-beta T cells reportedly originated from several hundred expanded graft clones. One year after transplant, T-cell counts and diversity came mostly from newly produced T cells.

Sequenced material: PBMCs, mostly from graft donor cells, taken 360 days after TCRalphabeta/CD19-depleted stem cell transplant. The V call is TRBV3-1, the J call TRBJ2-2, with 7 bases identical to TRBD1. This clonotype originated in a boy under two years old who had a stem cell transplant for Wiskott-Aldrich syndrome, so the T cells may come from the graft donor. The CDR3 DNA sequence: TGTGCCAGCAGCCTTCAGACAGGGAGTAACACCGGGGAGCTGTTTTTT. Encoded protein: CASSLQTGSNTGELFF. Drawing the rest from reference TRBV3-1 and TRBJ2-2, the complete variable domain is DTAVSQTPKYLVTQMGNDKSIKCEQNLGHDTMYWYKQDSKKFLKIMFSYNNKELIINETVPNRFSPKSPDKAHLNLHINSLELGDSAVYFCASSLQTGSNTGELFFGEGSRLTVL.